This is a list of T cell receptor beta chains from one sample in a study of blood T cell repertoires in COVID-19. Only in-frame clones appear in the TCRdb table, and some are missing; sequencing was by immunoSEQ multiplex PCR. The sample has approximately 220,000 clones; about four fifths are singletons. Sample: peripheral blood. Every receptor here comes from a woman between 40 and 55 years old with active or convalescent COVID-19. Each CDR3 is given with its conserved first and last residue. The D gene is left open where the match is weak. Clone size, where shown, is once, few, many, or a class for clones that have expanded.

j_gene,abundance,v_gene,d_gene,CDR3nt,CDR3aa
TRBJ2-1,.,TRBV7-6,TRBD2,TGTGCCAGCAGCTTAAGAGGGGCGGGAGGGGGGAATGAGCAGTTCTTC,CASSLRGAGGGNEQFF
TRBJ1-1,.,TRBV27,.,TGTGCCAGCAGCCTTTCAGGATTACCGAACACTGAAGCTTTCTTT,CASSLSGLPNTEAFF
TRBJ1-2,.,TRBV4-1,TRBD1,TGCGCCAGCAGCGTCGGACAGGGCTATGGCTACACCTTC,CASSVGQGYGYTF
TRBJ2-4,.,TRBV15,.,TGTGCCACCAGCAGAGATTGGGGGGACTCCGGATACTTC,CATSRDWGDSGYF
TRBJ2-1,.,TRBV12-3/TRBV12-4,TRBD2,TGTGCCAGCCTCGGGGGGGCAAGTAATGAGCAGTTCTTC,CASLGGASNEQFF
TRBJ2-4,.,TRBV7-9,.,TGTGCCAGCAGCTCAAGGGGTGTAGGCAAAAACATTCAGTACTTC,CASSSRGVGKNIQYF
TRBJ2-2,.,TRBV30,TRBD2,TGTGCCTGGACTAGCGGGAGGGCCGCCGGGGAGCTGTTTTTT,CAWTSGRAAGELFF
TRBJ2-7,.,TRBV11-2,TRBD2,TGTGCCAGCAGCAATAGCGGGGGCAACGAGCAGTACTTC,CASSNSGGNEQYF
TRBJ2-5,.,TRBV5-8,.,TGTGCCAGCAGTGGGGGGTTAAGGGAGACCCAGTACTTC,CASSGGLRETQYF
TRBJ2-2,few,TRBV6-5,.,TGTGCCAGCGAGCAGGCGAACACCGGGGAGCTGTTTTTT,CASEQANTGELFF
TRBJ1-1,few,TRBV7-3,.,TGTGCCAGCAGCTTAACGAACAGGGCTGAAGCTTTCTTT,CASSLTNRAEAFF
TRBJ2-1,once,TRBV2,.,TGTGCCAGCAGGGCAGGGGCTTTGGTAAGGGAGCAGTTCTTC,CASRAGALVREQFF
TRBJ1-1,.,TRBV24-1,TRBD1,TGTGCCCTCCTCCCCGGACAGGGGGGGGAGAACACTGAAGCTTTCTTT,CALLPGQGGENTEAFF
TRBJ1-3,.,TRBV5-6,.,TGTGCCAGCAGCTTGCAGGGGTTTGGTCTATCTGGAAACACCATATATTTT,CASSLQGFGLSGNTIYF
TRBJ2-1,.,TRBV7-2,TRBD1,TGTGCCAGCAGCTCGGGACAGGGTATCAATGAGCAGTTCTTC,CASSSGQGINEQFF
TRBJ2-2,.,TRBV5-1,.,TGCGCCAGCAGCTTCTCTCGGACAGCGAACACCGGGGAGCTGTTTTTT,CASSFSRTANTGELFF
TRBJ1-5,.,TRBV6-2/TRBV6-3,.,TGTGCCAGCAGCCTCGCCCCGGTCAATGAGCCCCAGCATTTT,CASSLAPVNEPQHF
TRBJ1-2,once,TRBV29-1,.,TGCAGCGTGCCGGACAAGGGGCCTAACTATGGCTACACCTTC,CSVPDKGPNYGYTF
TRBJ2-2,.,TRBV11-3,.,TGTGCCAGCAGCTCCTGGGACTTTTCCACCGGGGAGCTGTTTTTT,CASSSWDFSTGELFF
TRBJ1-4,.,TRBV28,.,TGTGCCAGCAGTTTGCAGTCGAATGAAAAACTGTTTTTT,CASSLQSNEKLFF